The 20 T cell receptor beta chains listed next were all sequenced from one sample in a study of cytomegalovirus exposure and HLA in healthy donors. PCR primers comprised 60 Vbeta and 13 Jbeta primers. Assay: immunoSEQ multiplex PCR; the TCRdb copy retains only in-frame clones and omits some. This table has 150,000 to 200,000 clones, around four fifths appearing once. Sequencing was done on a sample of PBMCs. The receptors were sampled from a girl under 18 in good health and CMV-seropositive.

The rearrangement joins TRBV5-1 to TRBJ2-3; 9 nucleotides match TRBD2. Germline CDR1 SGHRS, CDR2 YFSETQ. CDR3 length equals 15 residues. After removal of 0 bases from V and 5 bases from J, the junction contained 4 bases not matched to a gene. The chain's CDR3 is CASSLELAGVDTQYF. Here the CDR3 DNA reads TGCGCCAGCAGCTTGGAATTAGCGGGGGTAGATACGCAGTATTTT.

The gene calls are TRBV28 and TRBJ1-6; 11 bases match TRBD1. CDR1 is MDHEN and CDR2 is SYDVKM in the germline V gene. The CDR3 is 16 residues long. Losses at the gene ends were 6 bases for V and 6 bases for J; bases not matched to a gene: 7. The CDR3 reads CASSLSGTGGNSPLHF. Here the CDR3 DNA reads TGTGCCAGCAGCCTCTCCGGGACAGGGGGTAATTCACCCCTCCACTTT.

In DNA form, the CDR3 reads TGCGCCAGCAGCCAAGATAGAGGAGGTGAGCAGTTCTTC. Protein: CASSQDRGGEQFF. This sequence joins TRBV4-1 and TRBJ2-1; maybe TRBD2 (5 bases). This CDR3 contains 13 residues. CDR1 is MGHRA, CDR2 YSYEKL, per germline. The germline V and J ends were trimmed by 0 bases and 9 bases, with 9 bases remaining between them.

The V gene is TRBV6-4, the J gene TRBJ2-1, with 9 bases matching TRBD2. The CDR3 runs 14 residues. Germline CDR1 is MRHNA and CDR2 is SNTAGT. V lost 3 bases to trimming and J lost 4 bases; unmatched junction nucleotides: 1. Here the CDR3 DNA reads TGTGCCAGCAGTGAAGCGGGGGGATACAATGAGCAGTTCTTC. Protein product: CASSEAGGYNEQFF.

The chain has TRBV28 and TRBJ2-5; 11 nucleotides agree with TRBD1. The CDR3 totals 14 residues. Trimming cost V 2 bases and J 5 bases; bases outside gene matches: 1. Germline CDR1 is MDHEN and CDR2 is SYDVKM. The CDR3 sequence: CASSLGTGGETQYF. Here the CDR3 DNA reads TGTGCCAGCAGTTTAGGGACAGGGGGGGAGACCCAGTACTTC.

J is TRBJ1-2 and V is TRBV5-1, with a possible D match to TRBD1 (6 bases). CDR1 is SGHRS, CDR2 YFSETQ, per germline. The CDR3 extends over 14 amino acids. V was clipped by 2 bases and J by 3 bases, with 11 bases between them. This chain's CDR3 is CASSFSGDDYGYTF. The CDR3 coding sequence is TGCGCCAGCAGCTTCTCAGGGGACGACTATGGCTACACCTTC.

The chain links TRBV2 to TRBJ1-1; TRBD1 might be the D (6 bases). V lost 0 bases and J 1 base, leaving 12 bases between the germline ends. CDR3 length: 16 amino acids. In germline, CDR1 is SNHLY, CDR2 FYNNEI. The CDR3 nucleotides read TGTGCCAGCAGTGAAGCGTTCGACAGGCAGAACACTGAAGCTTTCTTT. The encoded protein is CASSEAFDRQNTEAFF.

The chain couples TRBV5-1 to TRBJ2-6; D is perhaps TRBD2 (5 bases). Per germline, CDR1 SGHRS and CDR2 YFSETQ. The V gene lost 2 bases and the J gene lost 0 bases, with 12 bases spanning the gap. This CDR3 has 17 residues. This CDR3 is CASSFEGSRSGANVLTF. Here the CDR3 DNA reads TGCGCCAGCAGCTTCGAGGGTTCCCGCTCTGGGGCCAACGTCCTGACTTTC.

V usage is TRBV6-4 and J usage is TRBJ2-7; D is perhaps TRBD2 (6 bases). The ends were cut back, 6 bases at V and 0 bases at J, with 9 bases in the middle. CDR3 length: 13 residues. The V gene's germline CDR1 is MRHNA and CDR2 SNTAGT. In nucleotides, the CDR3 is TGTGCCAGCAGCCCGGGAGCCTCCTACGAGCAGTACTTC. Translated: CASSPGASYEQYF.

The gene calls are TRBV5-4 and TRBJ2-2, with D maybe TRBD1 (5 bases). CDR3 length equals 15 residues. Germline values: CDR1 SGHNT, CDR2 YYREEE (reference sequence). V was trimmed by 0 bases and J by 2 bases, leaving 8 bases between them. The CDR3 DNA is TGTGCCAGCAGCTTGGAGGACACTAACACCGGGGAGCTGTTTTTT. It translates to CASSLEDTNTGELFF.

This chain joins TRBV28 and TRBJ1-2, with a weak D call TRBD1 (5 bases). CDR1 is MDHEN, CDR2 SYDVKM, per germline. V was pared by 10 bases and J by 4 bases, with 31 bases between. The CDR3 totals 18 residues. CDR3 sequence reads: CATAVPSGSGERSYGYTF. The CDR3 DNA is TGTGCCACCGCTGTTCCCTCGGGGTCGGGGGAAAGAAGCTATGGCTACACCTTC.

The CDR3 DNA sequence: TGTGCCAGCAGCTTACCTGGAGGGAATGAGCAGTTCTTC. It specifies CASSLPGGNEQFF. This chain links TRBV11-3 with TRBJ2-1; a weak D match, TRBD2 (6 bases). The CDR3 spans 13 residues. The germline V and J ends were trimmed by 2 bases and 7 bases, with 9 bases remaining between them. Germline values: CDR1 SGHNT, CDR2 YENEEA.

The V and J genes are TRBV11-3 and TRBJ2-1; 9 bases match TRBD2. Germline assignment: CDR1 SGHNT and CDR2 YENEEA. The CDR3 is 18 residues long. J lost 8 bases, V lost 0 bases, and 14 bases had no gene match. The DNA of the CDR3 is TGTGCCAGCAGCTTAGAGAGGCTAGCGGGGACCTCGGAGGATGAGCAGTTCTTC. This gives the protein CASSLERLAGTSEDEQFF.

The CDR3 DNA is TGTGCCACCAGCACCCGGGCAGGGAATCAGCCCCAGCATTTT. Translation: CATSTRAGNQPQHF. This chain connects TRBV15 to TRBJ1-5, with D maybe TRBD1 (5 bases). The V gene's germline CDR1 is LNHNV and CDR2 YYDKDF (reference sequence). Trimming took off 4 bases at V and 4 bases at J, with 11 bases between the two ends. CDR3 length: 14 residues.

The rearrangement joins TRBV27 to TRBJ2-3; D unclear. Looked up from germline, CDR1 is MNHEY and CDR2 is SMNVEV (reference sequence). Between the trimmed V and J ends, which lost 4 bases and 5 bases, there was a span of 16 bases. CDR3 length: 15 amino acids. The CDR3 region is CASSSADYGLDTQYF. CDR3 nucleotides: TGTGCCAGCAGTTCAGCCGATTATGGGCTAGATACGCAGTATTTT.

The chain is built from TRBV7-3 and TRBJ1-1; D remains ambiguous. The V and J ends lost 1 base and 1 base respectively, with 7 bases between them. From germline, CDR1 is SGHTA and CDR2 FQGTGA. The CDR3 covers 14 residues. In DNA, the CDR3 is TGTGCCAGCAGCTTAATTGGCGGGAACACTGAAGCTTTCTTT. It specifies CASSLIGGNTEAFF.

The CDR3 coding sequence is TGTGCCAGCAACAAACTTCCGGAGGCCGGGGAGCTGTTTTTT. Translated: CASNKLPEAGELFF. The genes are TRBV7-9 and TRBJ2-2, with D maybe TRBD2 (5 bases). The CDR3 contains 14 residues. CDR1 and CDR2 (germline): SEHNR, FQNEAQ (reference sequence). Trimming stripped 7 bases from V and 6 bases from J, with 15 bases between.

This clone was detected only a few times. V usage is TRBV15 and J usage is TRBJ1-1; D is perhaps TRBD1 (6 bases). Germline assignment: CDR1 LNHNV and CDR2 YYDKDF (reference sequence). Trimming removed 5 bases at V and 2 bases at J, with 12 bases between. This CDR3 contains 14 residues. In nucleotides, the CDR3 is TGTGCCACCAGCGAGGGACACGAAAACACTGAAGCTTTCTTT. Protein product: CATSEGHENTEAFF.

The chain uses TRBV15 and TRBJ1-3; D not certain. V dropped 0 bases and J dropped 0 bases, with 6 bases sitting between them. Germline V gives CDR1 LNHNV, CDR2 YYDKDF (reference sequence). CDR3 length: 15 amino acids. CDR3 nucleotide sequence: TGTGCCACCAGCAGAGATTTCGGCTCTGGAAACACCATATATTTT. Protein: CATSRDFGSGNTIYF.

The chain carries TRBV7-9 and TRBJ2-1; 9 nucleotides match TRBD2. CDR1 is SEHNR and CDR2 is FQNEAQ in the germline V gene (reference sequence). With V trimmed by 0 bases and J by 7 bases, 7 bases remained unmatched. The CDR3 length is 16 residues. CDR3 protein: CASSLANSGGQNEQFF. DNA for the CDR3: TGTGCCAGCAGCTTAGCAAATAGCGGGGGACAAAATGAGCAGTTCTTC.